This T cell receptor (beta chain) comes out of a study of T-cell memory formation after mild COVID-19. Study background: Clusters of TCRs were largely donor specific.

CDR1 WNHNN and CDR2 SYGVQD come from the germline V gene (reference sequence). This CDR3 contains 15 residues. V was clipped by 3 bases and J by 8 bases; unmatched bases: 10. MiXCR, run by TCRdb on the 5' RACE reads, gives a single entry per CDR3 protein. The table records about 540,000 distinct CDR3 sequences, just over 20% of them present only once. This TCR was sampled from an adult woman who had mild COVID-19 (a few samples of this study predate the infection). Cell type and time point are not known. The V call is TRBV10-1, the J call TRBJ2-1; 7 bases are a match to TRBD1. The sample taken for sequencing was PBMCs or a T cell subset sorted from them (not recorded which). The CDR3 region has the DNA TGCGCCAGCAGTGACCCCGGGACAGCAAAGGATGAGCAGTTCTTC. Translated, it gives CASSDPGTAKDEQFF.